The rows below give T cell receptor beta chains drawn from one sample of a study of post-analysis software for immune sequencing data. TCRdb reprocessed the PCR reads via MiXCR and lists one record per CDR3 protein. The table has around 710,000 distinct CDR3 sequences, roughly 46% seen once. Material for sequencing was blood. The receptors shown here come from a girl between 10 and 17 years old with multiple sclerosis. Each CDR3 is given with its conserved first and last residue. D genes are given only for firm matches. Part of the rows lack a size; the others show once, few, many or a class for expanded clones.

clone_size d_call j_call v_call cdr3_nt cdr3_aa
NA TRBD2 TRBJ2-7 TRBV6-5 TGTGCCAGCAGTCTAAGGACTAGCGCGGTCTACGAGCAGTACTTC CASSLRTSAVYEQYF
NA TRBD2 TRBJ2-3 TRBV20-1 TGCAGTGCTAGCGCGGGAGGGGTCGTAGATACGCAGTATTTT CSASAGGVVDTQYF
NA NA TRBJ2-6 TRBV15 TGTGCCACCAGCAGAGCCGAAGTCCGCTCTGGGGCCAACGTCCTGACTTTC CATSRAEVRSGANVLTF
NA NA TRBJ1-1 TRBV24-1 TGTGCTACCATCCGACAAAGTCAGTCTGAAGCTTTCTTT CATIRQSQSEAFF
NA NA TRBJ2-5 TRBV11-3 TGTGCCAGCAGCCGCGGGTCTGTTGAGCAGTACTTC CASSRGSVEQYF
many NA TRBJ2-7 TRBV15 TGTGCCACCAGCAGAGATTCGGTTTGGGACGAGCAGTACTTC CATSRDSVWDEQYF
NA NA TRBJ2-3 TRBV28 TGTGCCAGCAGGGCCACAGGATACACAGATACGCAGTATTTT CASRATGYTDTQYF
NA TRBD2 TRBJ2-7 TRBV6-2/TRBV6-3 TGTGCCAGCAGTTACGGGGACTACGGCGAGCAGTACTTC CASSYGDYGEQYF
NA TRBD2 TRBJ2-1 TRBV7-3 TGTGCCAGCAGCTTGGGACTAGCGGGAGAGATCTACAATGAGCAGTTCTTC CASSLGLAGEIYNEQFF
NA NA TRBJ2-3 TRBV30 TGTGCCTGGAGTACGGGTTTTATCGGCACAGATACGCAGTATTTT CAWSTGFIGTDTQYF
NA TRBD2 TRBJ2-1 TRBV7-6 TGTGCCAGCAGCCCCGGACTAGCGGGCACGCTTGAGCAGTTCTTC CASSPGLAGTLEQFF
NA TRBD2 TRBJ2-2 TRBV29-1 TGCAGCGCCCAGCGGGAGAACACCGGGGAGCTGTTTTTT CSAQRENTGELFF
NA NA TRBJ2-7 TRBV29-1 TGCAGCGTTGATCGTGGGGCTATATCCTACGAGCAGTACTTT CSVDRGAISYEQYF
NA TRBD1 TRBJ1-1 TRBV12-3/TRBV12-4 TGTGCCAGCAGTTCTCCAGGGGGCATCAACACTGAAGCTTTCTTT CASSSPGGINTEAFF
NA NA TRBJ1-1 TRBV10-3 TGTGCCATCACCCTCGACCGAGACACTGAAGCTTTCTTT CAITLDRDTEAFF
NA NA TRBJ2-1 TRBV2 TGTGCCAGCAGTGAAGAGGCAGAGAGCTCCTACAATGAGCAGTTCTTC CASSEEAESSYNEQFF
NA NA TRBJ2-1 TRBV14 TGTGCCAGCAGCCAAGGGGTCCCAACGGGCTACAATGGGCAGTTCTTC CASSQGVPTGYNGQFF
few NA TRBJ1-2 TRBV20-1 TGCAGTGCTAGCGGCGGCAGGGGAACTTATGGCTACACCTTC CSASGGRGTYGYTF
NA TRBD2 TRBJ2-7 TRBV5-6 TGTGCCAGCAGCCTGCTAACGGGAGGGCCGAGCGAGCAGTACTTC CASSLLTGGPSEQYF
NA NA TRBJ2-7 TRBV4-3 TGCGCCAGCAGCCAAGATCTTGAACTTGGTAACTCAGCACACTCCTACGAGCAGTACTTC CASSQDLELGNSAHSYEQYF
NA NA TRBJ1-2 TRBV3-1 TGTGCCAGCAGCCAAGAGGCGGGGTGGAATGGCTACACCTTC CASSQEAGWNGYTF
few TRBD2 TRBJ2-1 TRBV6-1 TGTGCCAGCAGTTCGCCGGGACTAGCGACAGACAATGAGCAGTTCTTC CASSSPGLATDNEQFF
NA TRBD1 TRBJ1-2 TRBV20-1 TGCAGTGCTCTTACAGGGGTTCATGGCTACACCTTC CSALTGVHGYTF
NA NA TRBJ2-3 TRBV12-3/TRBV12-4 TGTGCCAGCAGTTTTGGGGGGTCCTCCACAGATACGCAGTATTTT CASSFGGSSTDTQYF
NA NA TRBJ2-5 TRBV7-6 TGTGCCAGCAGTTGGGCGGGCAGGGGACAAGAGACCCAGTACTTC CASSWAGRGQETQYF
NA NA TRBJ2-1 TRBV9 TGTGCCAGCAGCGTAGAGGGGGGGGCCTACAATGAGCAGTTCTTC CASSVEGGAYNEQFF
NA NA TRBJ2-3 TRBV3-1 TGTGCCAGCAGCCAAGATTGGGGACCCGGTACGCAGTATTTT CASSQDWGPGTQYF
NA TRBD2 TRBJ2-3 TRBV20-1 TGCAGTGCTAAGGGACTAGCGGGAACTAGCGGAGATACGCAGTATTTT CSAKGLAGTSGDTQYF
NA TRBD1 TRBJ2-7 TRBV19 TGTGCCAGTAGTCCGACCGGGACAGGGGAACACGAGCAGTACTTC CASSPTGTGEHEQYF
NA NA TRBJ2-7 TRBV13 TGTGCCAGCAGCTTAGCGGTAGCGGCCTACGAGCAGTACTTC CASSLAVAAYEQYF
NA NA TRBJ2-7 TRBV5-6 TGTGCCAGCACCTCAAGGAGAGTCGAGCAGTACTTC CASTSRRVEQYF
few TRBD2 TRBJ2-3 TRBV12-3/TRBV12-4 TGTGCCAGCAGTTACACCCTAGCGGGGCCCCCGGATACGCAGTATTTT CASSYTLAGPPDTQYF
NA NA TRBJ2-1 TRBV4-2 TGTGCCAGCAGCCAAGAGGGGACGGCACGTCAACGGGATGAGCAGTTCTTC CASSQEGTARQRDEQFF
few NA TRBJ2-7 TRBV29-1 TGCAGCGTTGAAGATCGGCGCTACGAGCAGTACTTC CSVEDRRYEQYF
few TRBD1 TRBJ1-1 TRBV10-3 TGTGCCATCAGTGAAGATACCAGGGGGAGCACTGAAGCTTTCTTT CAISEDTRGSTEAFF
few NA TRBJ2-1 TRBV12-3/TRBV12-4 TGTGCCAGCAGTAGATTAACTAGCTCCTACAATGAGCAGTTCTTC CASSRLTSSYNEQFF
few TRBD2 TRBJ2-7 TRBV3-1 TGTGCCAGCAGCCAAGATACCGGACTAGCGGGAGGCAACGAGCAGTACTTC CASSQDTGLAGGNEQYF
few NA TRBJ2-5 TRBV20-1 TGCAGTGCTAGACGGGTGGCGGAGACCCAGTACTTC CSARRVAETQYF
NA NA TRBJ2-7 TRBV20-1 TGCAGTGCTCTGGGGCAGGGAGACTACGAGCAGTACTTC CSALGQGDYEQYF
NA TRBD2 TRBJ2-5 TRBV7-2 TGTGCCAGCAGCTTAGACCCTACTAGCGGGGCCTACCAAGAGACCCAGTACTTC CASSLDPTSGAYQETQYF
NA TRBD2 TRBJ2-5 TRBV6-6 TGTGCCAGCAGTTACTCAGCGGGAGGGACAGAGACCCAGTACTTC CASSYSAGGTETQYF
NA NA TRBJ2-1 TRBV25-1 TGTGCCGGCAGTGAAATCAGCTTGGGAGACAGAGCCTACAATGAGCAGTTCTTC CAGSEISLGDRAYNEQFF
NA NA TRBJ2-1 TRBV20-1 TGCAGTGCCGACGGGAGCTCCCCGGGGTGGGGGCAGTTCTTC CSADGSSPGWGQFF